This T cell receptor (beta chain) was identified in a study of sequential checkpoint blockade in melanoma. Across the study: Patients were randomized 1:1 to nivolumab-then-ipilimumab or ipilimumab-then-nivolumab first-line.

The treatment here: randomized to nivolumab then ipilimumab (arm A) or the reverse (arm B). DNA-damaging chemotherapy had not been given to any patient beforehand. PBMC sorting kept live CD3+CD8+ cells without CD19 or CD56. The V end lost 5 bases, the J end lost 2 bases, and 10 bases lay between the germline ends. The germline V gene encodes CDR1 SGHTA and CDR2 FQGNSA. The CDR3 is made up of 14 amino acids. Clones were read by immunoSEQ multiplex PCR, and TCRdb kept only the in-frame ones, dropping some. Of 16,000 or so clones listed, 80% were seen once; the top ten hold approximately 12%. This receptor was taken from a human donor with melanoma. The sample consisted of CD8+ T cells sorted from blood (inferred from file names), taken from a patient given nivolumab and ipilimumab in sequence. The chain combines TRBV7-2 with TRBJ1-5, with a weak D call TRBD1 (5 bases). For the CDR3, the DNA is TGTGCCAGCAGCGGGGGAGGACGCAATCAGCCCCAGCATTTT. This codes for CASSGGGRNQPQHF.